Listed below are T cell receptor beta chains from one sample, sequenced in a study of blood T cells in healthy people across ages. One entry per CDR3 protein, called by TCRdb with MiXCR from the 5' RACE reads. The sample holds 780,000 or so distinct CDR3 sequences, roughly three fifths seen once. The sample taken for sequencing was blood. Source of these receptors: a man aged 35 to 55 in good health. Both conserved end residues are part of each CDR3.

J,V,length,CDR3
TRBJ1-2,TRBV7-2,13,CASSQDRGPGYTF
TRBJ2-1,TRBV28,14,CASRLAGVVDEQFF
TRBJ2-1,TRBV29-1,13,CSVEEGDYNEQFF
TRBJ1-1,TRBV20-1,15,CSARTGLALNTEAFF
TRBJ2-7,TRBV4-2,15,CASSQLQGVIDEQYF
TRBJ2-3,TRBV4-2,15,CASSARGEGDNEQYF
TRBJ2-5,TRBV7-2,14,CASSQQGIQETQYF
.,TRBV9,13,CASSVAEWETQYF
TRBJ2-6,TRBV20-1,16,CSASGRAGSGANVLTF
TRBJ2-3,TRBV4-2,20,CASSQGIQALTTVGTDTQYF